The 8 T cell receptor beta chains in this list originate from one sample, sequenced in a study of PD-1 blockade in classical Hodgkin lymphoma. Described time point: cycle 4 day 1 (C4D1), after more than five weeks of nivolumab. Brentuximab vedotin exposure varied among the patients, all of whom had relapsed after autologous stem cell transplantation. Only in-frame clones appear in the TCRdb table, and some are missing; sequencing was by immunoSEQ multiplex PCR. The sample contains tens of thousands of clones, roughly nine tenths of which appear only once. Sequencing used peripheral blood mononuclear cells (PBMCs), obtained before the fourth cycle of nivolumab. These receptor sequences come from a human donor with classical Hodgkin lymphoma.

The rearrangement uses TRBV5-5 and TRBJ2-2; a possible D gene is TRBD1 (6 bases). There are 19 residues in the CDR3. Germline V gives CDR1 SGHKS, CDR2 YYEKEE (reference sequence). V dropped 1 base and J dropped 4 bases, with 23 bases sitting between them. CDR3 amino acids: CASSLSIWPQGVRTGELFF. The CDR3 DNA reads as TGTGCCAGCAGCTTGAGTATATGGCCACAGGGAGTTCGCACCGGGGAGCTGTTTTTT.

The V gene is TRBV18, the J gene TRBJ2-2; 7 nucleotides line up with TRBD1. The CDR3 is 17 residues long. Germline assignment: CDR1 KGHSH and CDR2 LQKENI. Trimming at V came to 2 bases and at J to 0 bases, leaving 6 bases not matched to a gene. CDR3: CASSPGQAGSNTGELFF. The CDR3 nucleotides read TGTGCCAGCTCACCAGGACAGGCCGGGTCGAACACCGGGGAGCTGTTTTTT.

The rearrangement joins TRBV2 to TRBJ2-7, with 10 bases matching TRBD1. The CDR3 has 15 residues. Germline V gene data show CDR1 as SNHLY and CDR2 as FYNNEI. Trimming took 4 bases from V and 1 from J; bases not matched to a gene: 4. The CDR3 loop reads CASSGTGGYSYEQYF. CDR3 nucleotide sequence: TGTGCCAGCAGTGGGACAGGGGGTTATTCCTACGAGCAGTACTTC.

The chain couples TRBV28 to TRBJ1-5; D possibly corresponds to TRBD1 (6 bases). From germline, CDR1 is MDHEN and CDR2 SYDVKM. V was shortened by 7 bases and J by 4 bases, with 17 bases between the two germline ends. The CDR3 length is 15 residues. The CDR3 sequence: CASTHLTGTNQPQHF. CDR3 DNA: TGTGCCAGCACCCACCTGACAGGAACGAATCAGCCCCAGCATTTT.

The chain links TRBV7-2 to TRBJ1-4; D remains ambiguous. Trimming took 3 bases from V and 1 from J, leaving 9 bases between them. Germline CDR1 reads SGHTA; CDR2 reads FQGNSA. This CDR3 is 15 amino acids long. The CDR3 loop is CASSFSGITNEKLFF. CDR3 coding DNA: TGTGCCAGCAGCTTTTCGGGGATAACTAATGAAAAACTGTTTTTT.

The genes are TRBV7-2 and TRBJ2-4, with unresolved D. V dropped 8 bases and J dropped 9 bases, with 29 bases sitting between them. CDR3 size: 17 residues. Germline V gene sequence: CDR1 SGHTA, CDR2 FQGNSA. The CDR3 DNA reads TGTGCCAGCGCGGTGGTTCCGACCGCTCGACCCCCCAGCATTCAGTACTTC. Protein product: CASAVVPTARPPSIQYF.

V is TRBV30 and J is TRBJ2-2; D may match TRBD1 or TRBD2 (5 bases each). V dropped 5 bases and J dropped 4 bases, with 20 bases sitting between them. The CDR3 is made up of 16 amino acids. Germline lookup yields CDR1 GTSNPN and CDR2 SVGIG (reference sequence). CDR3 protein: CAWHPGPSSGTGELFF. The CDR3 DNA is TGTGCCTGGCATCCGGGACCATCATCGGGCACCGGGGAGCTGTTTTTT.

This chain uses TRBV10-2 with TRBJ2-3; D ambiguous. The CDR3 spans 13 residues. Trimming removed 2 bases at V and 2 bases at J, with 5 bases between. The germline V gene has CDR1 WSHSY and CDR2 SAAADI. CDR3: CASSEDSTDTQYF. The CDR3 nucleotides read TGCGCCAGCAGTGAGGACTCCACAGATACGCAGTATTTT.